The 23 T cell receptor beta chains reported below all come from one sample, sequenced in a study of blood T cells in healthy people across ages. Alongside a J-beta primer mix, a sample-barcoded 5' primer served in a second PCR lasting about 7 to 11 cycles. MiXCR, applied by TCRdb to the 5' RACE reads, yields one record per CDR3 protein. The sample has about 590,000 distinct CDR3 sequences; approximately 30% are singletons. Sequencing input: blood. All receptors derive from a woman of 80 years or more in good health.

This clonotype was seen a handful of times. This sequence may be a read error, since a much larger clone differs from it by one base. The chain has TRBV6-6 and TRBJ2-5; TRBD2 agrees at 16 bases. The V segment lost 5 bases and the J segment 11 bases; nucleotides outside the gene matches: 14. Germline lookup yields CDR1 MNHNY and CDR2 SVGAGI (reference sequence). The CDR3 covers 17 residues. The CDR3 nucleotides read TGTGCCAGCAGTCCCCTCGGGACTAGCGGGGGGGCAGGTGAGCAGTACTTC. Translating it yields CASSPLGTSGGAGEQYF.

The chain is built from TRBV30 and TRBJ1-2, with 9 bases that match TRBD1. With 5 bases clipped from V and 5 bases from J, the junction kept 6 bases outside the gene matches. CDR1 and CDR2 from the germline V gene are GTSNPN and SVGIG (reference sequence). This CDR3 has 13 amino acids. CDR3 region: CAWLQGAGYGYTF. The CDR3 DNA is TGTGCCTGGCTACAGGGGGCTGGATATGGCTACACCTTC.

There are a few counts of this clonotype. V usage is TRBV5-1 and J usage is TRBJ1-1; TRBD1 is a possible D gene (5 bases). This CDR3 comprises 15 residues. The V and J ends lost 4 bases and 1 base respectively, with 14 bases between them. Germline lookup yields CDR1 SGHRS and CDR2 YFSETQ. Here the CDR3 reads CASSLLRGANTEAFF. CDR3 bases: TGCGCCAGCAGCCTCCTTAGAGGGGCGAACACTGAAGCTTTCTTT.

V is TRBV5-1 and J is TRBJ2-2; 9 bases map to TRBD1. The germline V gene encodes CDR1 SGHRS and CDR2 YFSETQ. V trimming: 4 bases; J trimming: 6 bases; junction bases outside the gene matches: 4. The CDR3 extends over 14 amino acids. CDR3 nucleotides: TGCGCCAGCAGCGTGGGACAGGGACCCGGGGAGCTGTTTTTT. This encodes CASSVGQGPGELFF.

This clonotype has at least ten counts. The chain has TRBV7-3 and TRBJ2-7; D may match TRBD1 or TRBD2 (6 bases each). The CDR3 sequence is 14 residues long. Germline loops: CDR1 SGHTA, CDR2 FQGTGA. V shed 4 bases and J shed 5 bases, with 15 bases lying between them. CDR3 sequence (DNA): TGTGCCAGCAGCTACATAGGGGGGACTGACGAGCAGTACTTC. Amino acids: CASSYIGGTDEQYF.

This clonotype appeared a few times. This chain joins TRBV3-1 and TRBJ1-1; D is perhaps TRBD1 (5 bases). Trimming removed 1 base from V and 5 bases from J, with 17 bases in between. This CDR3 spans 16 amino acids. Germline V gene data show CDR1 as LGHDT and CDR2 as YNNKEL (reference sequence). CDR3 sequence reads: CASSQVRAGLGTEAFF. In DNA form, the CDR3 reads TGTGCCAGCAGCCAAGTAAGAGCAGGGCTAGGAACTGAAGCTTTCTTT.

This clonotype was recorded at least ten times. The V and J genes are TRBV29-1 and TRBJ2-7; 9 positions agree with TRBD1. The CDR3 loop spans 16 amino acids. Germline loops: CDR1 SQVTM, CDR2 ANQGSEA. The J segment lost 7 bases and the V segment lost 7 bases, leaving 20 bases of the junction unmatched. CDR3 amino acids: CSAHRGPGQGPQEQYF. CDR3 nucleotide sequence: TGCAGCGCTCATCGGGGACCGGGACAGGGCCCCCAAGAGCAGTACTTC.

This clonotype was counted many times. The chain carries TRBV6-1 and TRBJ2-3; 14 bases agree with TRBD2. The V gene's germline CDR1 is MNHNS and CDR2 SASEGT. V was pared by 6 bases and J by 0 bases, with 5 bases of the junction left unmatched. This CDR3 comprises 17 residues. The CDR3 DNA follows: TGTGCCAGCAGCGCGGGACTAGCGGGGGTTAGCACAGATACGCAGTATTTT. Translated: CASSAGLAGVSTDTQYF.

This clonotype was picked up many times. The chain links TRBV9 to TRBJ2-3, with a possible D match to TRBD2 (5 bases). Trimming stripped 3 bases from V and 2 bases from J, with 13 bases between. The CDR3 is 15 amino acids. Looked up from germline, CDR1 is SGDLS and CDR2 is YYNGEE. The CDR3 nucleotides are TGTGCCAGCAGCGGGGGAGACCTCATCACAGATACGCAGTATTTT. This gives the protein CASSGGDLITDTQYF.

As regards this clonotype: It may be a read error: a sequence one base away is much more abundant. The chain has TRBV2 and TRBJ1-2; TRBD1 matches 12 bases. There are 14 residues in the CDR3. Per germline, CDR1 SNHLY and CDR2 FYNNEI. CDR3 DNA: TGTGCCGGCAGTGGGACAGGGGGCTTCTATGGCTACACCTTC. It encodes CAGSGTGGFYGYTF.

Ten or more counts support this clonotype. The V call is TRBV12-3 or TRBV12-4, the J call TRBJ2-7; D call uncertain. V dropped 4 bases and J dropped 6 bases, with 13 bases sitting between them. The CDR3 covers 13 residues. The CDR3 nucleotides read TGTGCCAGCAGTTACGGCCGAACCGGCGAGCAGTACTTC. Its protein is CASSYGRTGEQYF.

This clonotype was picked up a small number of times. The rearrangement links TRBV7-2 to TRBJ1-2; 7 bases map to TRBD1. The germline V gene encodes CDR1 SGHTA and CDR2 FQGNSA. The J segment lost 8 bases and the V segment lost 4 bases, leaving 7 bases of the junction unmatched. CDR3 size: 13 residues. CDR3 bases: TGTGCCAGCAGCTCTGACAGGGCTCTAGGCTACACCTTC. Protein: CASSSDRALGYTF.

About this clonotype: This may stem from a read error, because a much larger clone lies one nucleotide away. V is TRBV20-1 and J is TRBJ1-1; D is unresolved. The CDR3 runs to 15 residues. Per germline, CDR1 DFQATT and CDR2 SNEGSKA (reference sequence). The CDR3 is CSARDPLRAATEALF. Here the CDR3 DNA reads TGCAGTGCTAGAGATCCTCTCCGGGCGGCCACTGAAGCTTTGTTT.

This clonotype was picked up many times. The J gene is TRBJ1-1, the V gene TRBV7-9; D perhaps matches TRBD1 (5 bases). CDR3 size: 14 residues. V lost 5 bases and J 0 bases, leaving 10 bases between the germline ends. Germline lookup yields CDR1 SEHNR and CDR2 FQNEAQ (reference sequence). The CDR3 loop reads CASSALTVNTEAFF. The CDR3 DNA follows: TGTGCCAGCAGCGCCCTGACAGTGAACACTGAAGCTTTCTTT.

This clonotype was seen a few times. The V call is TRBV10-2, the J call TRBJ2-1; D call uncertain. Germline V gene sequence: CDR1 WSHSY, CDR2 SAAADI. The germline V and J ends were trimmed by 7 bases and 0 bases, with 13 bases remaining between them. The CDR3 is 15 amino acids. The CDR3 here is CASMSLGPSYNEQFF. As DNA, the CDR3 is TGCGCCAGCATGAGTCTAGGGCCCTCCTACAATGAGCAGTTCTTC.

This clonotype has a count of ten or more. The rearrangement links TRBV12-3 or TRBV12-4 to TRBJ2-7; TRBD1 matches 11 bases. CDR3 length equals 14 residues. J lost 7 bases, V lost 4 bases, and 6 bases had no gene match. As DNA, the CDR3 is TGTGCCAGCAGTTCTGGACAGGGGGCGAGAGAGCAGTACTTC. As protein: CASSSGQGAREQYF.

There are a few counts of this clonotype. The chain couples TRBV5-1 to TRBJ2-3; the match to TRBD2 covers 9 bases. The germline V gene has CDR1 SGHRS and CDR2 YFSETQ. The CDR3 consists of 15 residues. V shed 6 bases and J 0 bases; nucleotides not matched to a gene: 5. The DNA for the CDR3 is TGCGCCAGCACCGTCGCGGGGGGGAGCACAGATACGCAGTATTTT. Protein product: CASTVAGGSTDTQYF.

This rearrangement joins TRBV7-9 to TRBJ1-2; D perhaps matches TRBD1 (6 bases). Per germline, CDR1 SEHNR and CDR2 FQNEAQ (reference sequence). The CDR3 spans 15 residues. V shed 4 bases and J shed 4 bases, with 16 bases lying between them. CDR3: CASSYNRASCYGYTF. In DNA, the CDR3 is TGTGCCAGCAGCTATAACAGGGCGTCCTGCTATGGCTACACCTTC.

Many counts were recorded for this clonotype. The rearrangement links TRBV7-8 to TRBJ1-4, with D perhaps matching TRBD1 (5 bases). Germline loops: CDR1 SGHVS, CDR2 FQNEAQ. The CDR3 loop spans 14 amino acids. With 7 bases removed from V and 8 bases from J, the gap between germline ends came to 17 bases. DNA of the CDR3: TGTGCCAGCACCATTGGGGGTTATGGAGAAAAACTGTTTTTT. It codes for CASTIGGYGEKLFF.

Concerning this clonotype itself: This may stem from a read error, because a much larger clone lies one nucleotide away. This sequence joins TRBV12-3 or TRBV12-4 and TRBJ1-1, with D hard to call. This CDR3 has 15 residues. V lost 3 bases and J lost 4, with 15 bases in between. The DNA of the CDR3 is TGTGCCAGCAGTTTTAGTGGCGGGAGCTCCACTGAAGCTTTCTTT. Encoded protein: CASSFSGGSSTEAFF.

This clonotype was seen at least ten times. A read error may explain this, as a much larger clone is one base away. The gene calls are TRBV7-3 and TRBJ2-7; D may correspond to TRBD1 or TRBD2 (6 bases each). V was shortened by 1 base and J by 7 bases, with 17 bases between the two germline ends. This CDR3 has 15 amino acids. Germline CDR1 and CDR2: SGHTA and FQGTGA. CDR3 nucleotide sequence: TGTGCCAGCAGCTTAAGGTTGGCGGGACACAATGAGCAGTACTTC. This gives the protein CASSLRLAGHNEQYF.

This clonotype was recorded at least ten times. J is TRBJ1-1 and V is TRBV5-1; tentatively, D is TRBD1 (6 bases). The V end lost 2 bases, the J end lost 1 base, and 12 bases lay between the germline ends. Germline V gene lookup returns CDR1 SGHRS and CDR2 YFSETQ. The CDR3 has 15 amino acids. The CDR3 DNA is TGCGCCAGCAGCTTAAACCCGGGACAGAACACTGAAGCTTTCTTT. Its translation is CASSLNPGQNTEAFF.

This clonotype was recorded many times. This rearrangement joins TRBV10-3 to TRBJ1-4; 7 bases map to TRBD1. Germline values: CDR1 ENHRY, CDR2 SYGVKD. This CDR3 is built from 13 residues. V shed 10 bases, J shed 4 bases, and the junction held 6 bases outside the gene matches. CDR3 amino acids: CATGQFINEKLFF. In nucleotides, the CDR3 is TGTGCCACGGGACAGTTCATTAATGAAAAACTGTTTTTT.